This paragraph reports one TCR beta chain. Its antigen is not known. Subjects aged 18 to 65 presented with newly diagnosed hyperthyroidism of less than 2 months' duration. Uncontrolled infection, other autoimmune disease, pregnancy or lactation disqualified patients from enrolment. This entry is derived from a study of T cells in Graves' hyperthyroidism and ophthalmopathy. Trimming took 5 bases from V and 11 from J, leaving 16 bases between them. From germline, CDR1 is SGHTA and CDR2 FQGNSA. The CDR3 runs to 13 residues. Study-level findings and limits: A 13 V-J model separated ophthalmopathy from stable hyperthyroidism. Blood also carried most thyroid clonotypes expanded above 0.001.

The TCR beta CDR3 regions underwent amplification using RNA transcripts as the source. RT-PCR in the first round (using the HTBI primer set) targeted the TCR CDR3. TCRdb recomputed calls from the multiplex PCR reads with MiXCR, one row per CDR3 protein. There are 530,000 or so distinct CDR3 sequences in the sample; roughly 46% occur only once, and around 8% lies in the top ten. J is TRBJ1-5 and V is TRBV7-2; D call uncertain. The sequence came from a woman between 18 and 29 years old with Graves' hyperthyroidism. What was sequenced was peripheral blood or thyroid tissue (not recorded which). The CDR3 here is CASSPDPWETQHF. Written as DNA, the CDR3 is TGTGCCAGCAGCCCAGATCCTTGGGAGACCCAGCATTTT.